The 29 T cell receptor beta chains below come from one sample, sequenced in a study of T cells in Graves' hyperthyroidism and ophthalmopathy. TCR beta CDR3 region amplification was performed from RNA transcripts. A set of HTBI primers served as the primers for a first-round RT-PCR of the TCR CDR3. TCRdb passed the multiplex PCR reads through MiXCR, listing each CDR3 protein once. This sample has around 240,000 distinct CDR3 sequences, with about a sixth found just once. Sequencing was performed on blood. These receptors were collected from a young woman with Graves' ophthalmopathy.

The chain combines TRBV2 with TRBJ1-1; the match to TRBD1 covers 7 bases. This CDR3 is 13 amino acids long. V lost 7 bases and J lost 1; bases outside the gene matches: 3. Germline values: CDR1 SNHLY, CDR2 FYNNEI. The CDR3 spells CASNRDRNTEAFF. CDR3 in DNA: TGTGCCAGCAATAGGGACAGGAACACTGAAGCTTTCTTT.

This clonotype came up many times. CDR3 bases: TGTGCCAGCAGTCCCTCGTCCTCCTACGAGCAGTACTTC. Translated: CASSPSSSYEQYF. The chain is built from TRBV28 and TRBJ2-7; D gene uncertain. Trimming took 5 bases from V and 0 from J, leaving 8 bases between them. Germline-derived CDR1 and CDR2 are MDHEN and SYDVKM. The CDR3 sequence is 13 residues long.

This clonotype was seen many times. The rearrangement joins TRBV7-8 to TRBJ1-1, with 7 bases identical to TRBD1. The CDR3 length is 13 residues. The V and J ends lost 5 bases and 7 bases, in that order; junction bases with no gene match: 7. CDR1 is SGHVS, CDR2 FQNEAQ, per germline. The CDR3 reads CASSKGQAGEAFF. In DNA, the CDR3 is TGTGCCAGCAGCAAAGGACAGGCGGGTGAAGCTTTCTTT.

This clonotype was counted many times. This chain uses TRBV27 with TRBJ1-1; maybe TRBD1 (5 bases). The length of the CDR3 is 13 residues. The germline V and J ends were trimmed by 6 bases and 3 bases, with 11 bases remaining between them. Germline CDR1 MNHEY, CDR2 SMNVEV (reference sequence). CDR3 nucleotides: TGTGCCAGCAGGGGGGGGGGTTACACTGAAGCTTTCTTT. Encoded protein: CASRGGGYTEAFF.

This clonotype appeared many times. V and J are TRBV14 and TRBJ1-4; possibly TRBD1 for D (5 bases). Trimming shortened V by 6 bases and J by 8 bases, and 22 bases separated the two germline ends. Germline V CDR1 and CDR2: SGHDN, FVKESK. The CDR3 has 16 residues. CDR3 nucleotide sequence: TGTGCCAGCAGTCTAGGCCTTCCGAGGGGACGGGAAAAACTGTTTTTT. Its translation is CASSLGLPRGREKLFF.

This clonotype has only a few counts. The rearrangement joins TRBV20-1 to TRBJ2-5; no firm D call. Germline assignment: CDR1 DFQATT and CDR2 SNEGSKA (reference sequence). V shed 1 base and J shed 2 bases, with 8 bases lying between them. This CDR3 is built from 13 residues. The CDR3 DNA sequence: TGCAGTGCTAGAGGGGGATTTCAAGAGACCCAGTACTTC. This encodes CSARGGFQETQYF.

This clonotype was found many times. The chain is built from TRBV9 and TRBJ1-1, with 7 bases fitting TRBD1. Per the germline V gene, CDR1 is SGDLS and CDR2 is YYNGEE. There are 15 residues in the CDR3. V shed 3 bases, J shed 8 bases, and the junction held 13 bases outside the gene matches. CDR3: CASSADDRVSGEAFF. The CDR3 DNA reads as TGTGCCAGCAGCGCAGACGACAGGGTCTCGGGGGAAGCTTTCTTT.

This clonotype has a count of ten or more. The J gene is TRBJ2-7, the V gene TRBV30; perhaps TRBD2 as D (6 bases). V lost 4 bases to trimming and J lost 3 bases, with 16 bases between them. The CDR3 length is 14 residues. Per germline, CDR1 GTSNPN and CDR2 SVGIG (reference sequence). As DNA, the CDR3 is TGTGCCTGGACCGGGACTCCACTGGGCTACGAGCAGTACTTC. Protein sequence: CAWTGTPLGYEQYF. Full variable domain (missing parts from reference TRBV30 and TRBJ2-7): SQTIHQWPATLVQPVGSPLSLECTVEGTSNPNLYWYRQAAGRGLQLLFYSVGIGQISSEVPQNLSASRPQDRQFILSSKKLLLSDSGFYLCAWTGTPLGYEQYFGPGTRLTVT.

This clonotype was counted ten times or more. This chain connects TRBV6-1 to TRBJ1-3; D gene uncertain. Trimming removed 11 bases from V and 7 bases from J, with 18 bases in between. This CDR3 contains 13 residues. Germline-derived CDR1 and CDR2 are MNHNS and SASEGT. CDR3 DNA sequence: TGTGCCGCGGAGGGCGCCAGAGGGAACACCATATATTTT. Protein: CAAEGARGNTIYF.

This clonotype appeared many times. V is TRBV10-3 and J is TRBJ2-7, with D possibly matching TRBD2 (5 bases). From germline, CDR1 is ENHRY and CDR2 SYGVKD. CDR3 length equals 13 residues. V was shortened by 6 bases and J by 3 bases, with 12 bases between the two germline ends. Here the CDR3 DNA reads TGTGCCATCAGCCCCGGGGAGATCTACGAGCAGTACTTC. It encodes CAISPGEIYEQYF.

This clonotype has only a few counts. The J gene is TRBJ1-4, the V gene TRBV9, with D perhaps matching TRBD1 (6 bases). Germline CDR1 is SGDLS and CDR2 is YYNGEE. The CDR3 length is 14 residues. V gave up 1 base and J gave up 2 bases, with 6 bases separating them. DNA of the CDR3: TGTGCCAGCAGCGTACAGGGGACTAATGAAAAACTGTTTTTT. Its protein product is CASSVQGTNEKLFF.

This clonotype was counted ten times or more. This chain uses TRBV20-1 with TRBJ2-5; 10 nucleotides match TRBD2. The CDR3 loop spans 16 amino acids. The germline gives CDR1 DFQATT, CDR2 SNEGSKA (reference sequence). The ends lost 6 bases at V and 5 bases at J; junction bases unmatched: 15. CDR3 residues: CSAGAGASGRLETQYF. The CDR3 DNA sequence: TGCAGTGCAGGGGCCGGGGCTAGCGGGAGACTCGAGACCCAGTACTTC.

This clonotype has a count of ten or more. The V and J genes are TRBV7-8 and TRBJ1-1; D gene ambiguous. Trimming removed 5 bases at V and 6 bases at J, with 16 bases between. The CDR3 length is 14 residues. From germline, CDR1 is SGHVS and CDR2 FQNEAQ. CDR3 nucleotide sequence: TGTGCCAGCAGCAGACCGCCCGGGGTTTCTGAAGCTTTCTTT. Translating it yields CASSRPPGVSEAFF. Together with reference TRBV7-8 and TRBJ1-1, the CDR3 gives the full variable domain: GAGVSQSPRYKVAKRGQDVALRCDPISGHVSLFWYQQALGQGPEFLTYFQNEAQLDKSGLPSDRFFAERPEGSVSTLKIQRTQQEDSAVYLCASSRPPGVSEAFFGQGTRLTVV.

The CDR3 DNA is TGTGCCAGCAGTACAACATGGACTAGCGGGAAAGGCTACGAGCAGTACTTC. It codes for CASSTTWTSGKGYEQYF. This chain joins TRBV28 and TRBJ2-7, with TRBD2 matching over 12 bases. The CDR3 has 17 residues. CDR1 is MDHEN, CDR2 SYDVKM, per germline. The trim removed 5 bases at V and 3 bases at J, leaving 11 bases unmatched.

This clonotype was seen only a few times. The CDR3 reads CASGLVLGRGTSGNTIYF. CDR3 DNA: TGTGCTAGTGGTTTGGTTTTGGGCCGGGGGACCTCTGGAAACACCATATATTTT. This chain joins TRBV12-5 and TRBJ1-3; tentative D call: TRBD1 (5 bases). The CDR3 totals 18 residues. The V gene's germline CDR1 is LGHNT and CDR2 FRNRAP. Trimming removed 0 bases from V and 0 bases from J, with 15 bases in between.

This clonotype was found a few times. V usage is TRBV28 and J usage is TRBJ1-5; TRBD1 aligns across 12 bases. The CDR3 has 17 amino acids. V shed 4 bases and J 5 bases; nucleotides not matched to a gene: 9. Germline loops: CDR1 MDHEN, CDR2 SYDVKM. The CDR3 DNA reads as TGTGCCAGCAGTTCTCTCGGGACAGGGGGCCACGATCAGCCCCAGCATTTT. Translation gives CASSSLGTGGHDQPQHF.

This clonotype came up many times. DNA for the CDR3: TGTGCCAGCAGCCTACTAGCGAAATCCTACAATGAGCAGTTCTTC. This codes for CASSLLAKSYNEQFF. The chain has TRBV7-2 and TRBJ2-1, with TRBD2 matching 7 bases. The CDR3 consists of 15 residues. Germline V gene sequence: CDR1 SGHTA, CDR2 FQGNSA. V was clipped by 5 bases and J by 1 base; unmatched bases: 5.

This clonotype was detected ten times or more. The rearrangement joins TRBV28 to TRBJ2-3; D perhaps matches TRBD2 (6 bases). The CDR3 is 18 amino acids. Between the trimmed V and J ends, which lost 5 bases and 4 bases, there was a span of 25 bases. The germline CDR1 and CDR2 sequences are MDHEN and SYDVKM. CDR3 loop: CASSPQGLASGVADTQYF. For the CDR3, the DNA is TGTGCCAGCAGTCCCCAGGGTCTAGCGTCTGGTGTGGCAGATACGCAGTATTTT.

This clonotype was observed at least ten times. The rearrangement links TRBV7-9 to TRBJ1-2; D remains unclear. CDR1 and CDR2 from the germline V gene are SEHNR and FQNEAQ (reference sequence). The CDR3 consists of 19 residues. V lost 0 bases, J lost 0 bases, and 20 bases lay in between. Written as DNA, the CDR3 is TGTGCCAGCAGCTTAGCTCCTCTCCCACATCCCGGGGCTAACTATGGCTACACCTTC. This encodes CASSLAPLPHPGANYGYTF.

In its sample, this clonotype was seen many times. This chain links TRBV28 with TRBJ1-1; 10 bases align to TRBD1. This CDR3 spans 15 amino acids. V shed 5 bases and J 6 bases; nucleotides not matched to a gene: 9. The germline V gene encodes CDR1 MDHEN and CDR2 SYDVKM. CDR3 amino acids: CASSTTGGLRAEAFF. The CDR3 DNA sequence: TGTGCCAGCAGTACGACAGGGGGCTTGAGGGCTGAAGCTTTCTTT.

This clonotype was counted ten times or more. V and J are TRBV5-1 and TRBJ2-1, with a tentative D call TRBD2 (6 bases). The ends were cut back, 0 bases at V and 7 bases at J, with 17 bases in the middle. The CDR3 is 16 amino acids. Per the germline V gene, CDR1 is SGHRS and CDR2 is YFSETQ. In nucleotides, the CDR3 is TGCGCCAGCAGCTTGGGCCCCACGGGAGAGGGTAATGAGCAGTTCTTC. It yields the protein CASSLGPTGEGNEQFF.

This clonotype showed up many times. J is TRBJ2-1 and V is TRBV12-3 or TRBV12-4; D is undetermined. The CDR3 runs to 15 residues. V lost 6 bases to trimming and J lost 3 bases, with 15 bases between them. CDR3 loop: CASSFDTRDYNEQFF. CDR3 DNA: TGTGCCAGCAGCTTCGACACGAGAGACTACAATGAGCAGTTCTTC.

V is TRBV20-1 and J is TRBJ1-5, with D possibly being TRBD1 (6 bases). Trimming left V 6 bases short and J 1 base short, with 13 bases between. Germline V CDR1 and CDR2: DFQATT, SNEGSKA (reference sequence). The CDR3 has 14 residues. This chain's CDR3 is CSAVDRSSNQPQHF. CDR3 DNA sequence: TGCAGTGCCGTCGACAGGAGCAGCAATCAGCCCCAGCATTTT.

There are many counts of this clonotype. J is TRBJ2-1 and V is TRBV5-1, with D perhaps TRBD2 (6 bases). Germline values: CDR1 SGHRS, CDR2 YFSETQ. The CDR3 length is 15 residues. V was shortened by 4 bases and J by 3 bases, with 14 bases between the two germline ends. This CDR3 reads CASSPERRDYNEQFF. CDR3 DNA: TGCGCCAGCAGCCCAGAGCGGAGGGACTACAATGAGCAGTTCTTC.

This clonotype was counted many times. The chain employs TRBV6-5 and TRBJ1-1, with D maybe TRBD1 (6 bases). V lost 0 bases, J lost 3 bases, and 8 bases lay in between. CDR1 and CDR2 from the germline V gene are MNHEY and SVGAGI. This CDR3 is 14 amino acids long. DNA of the CDR3: TGTGCCAGCAGTTACTCCTGGACAGACACTGAAGCTTTCTTT. Protein sequence: CASSYSWTDTEAFF.

This clonotype was counted at least ten times. This rearrangement joins TRBV30 to TRBJ2-3; 9 positions agree with TRBD2. The CDR3 covers 16 residues. Trimming took 0 bases from V and 2 from J; bases not matched to a gene: 6. Germline CDR1 is GTSNPN and CDR2 is SVGIG (reference sequence). The CDR3 DNA sequence: TGTGCCTGGAGTGTACGGGCTAGCGGGGCCACAGATACGCAGTATTTT. This sequence encodes CAWSVRASGATDTQYF.

This clonotype has at least ten counts. The gene calls are TRBV12-3 or TRBV12-4 and TRBJ1-1; weak D call: TRBD1 (5 bases). The V gene lost 3 bases and the J gene lost 4 bases, with 12 bases spanning the gap. The CDR3 loop spans 14 amino acids. DNA of the CDR3: TGTGCCAGCAGTTTGGGGGACGAGGGCACTGAAGCTTTCTTT. Translation: CASSLGDEGTEAFF.

The V and J genes are TRBV12-3 or TRBV12-4 and TRBJ2-4, with 9 positions matching TRBD2. CDR3 length: 16 residues. V shed 3 bases, J shed 4 bases, and the junction held 7 bases outside the gene matches. CDR3 sequence reads: CASSFRPSGAKNIQYF. The CDR3 DNA reads as TGTGCCAGCAGTTTTAGGCCTAGCGGGGCTAAAAACATTCAGTACTTC.

This clonotype was counted at least ten times. This rearrangement joins TRBV4-2 to TRBJ2-5; perhaps D is TRBD1 or TRBD2 (6 bases each). CDR1 and CDR2 from the germline V gene are LGHNA and YNFKEQ. This CDR3 region has 17 residues. Deletions cut 2 bases from V and 4 bases from J, with 20 bases between. As DNA, the CDR3 is TGTGCCAGCAGCCAACCATTCCAAGGGGGGCTGGGAGAGACCCAGTACTTC. This encodes CASSQPFQGGLGETQYF.